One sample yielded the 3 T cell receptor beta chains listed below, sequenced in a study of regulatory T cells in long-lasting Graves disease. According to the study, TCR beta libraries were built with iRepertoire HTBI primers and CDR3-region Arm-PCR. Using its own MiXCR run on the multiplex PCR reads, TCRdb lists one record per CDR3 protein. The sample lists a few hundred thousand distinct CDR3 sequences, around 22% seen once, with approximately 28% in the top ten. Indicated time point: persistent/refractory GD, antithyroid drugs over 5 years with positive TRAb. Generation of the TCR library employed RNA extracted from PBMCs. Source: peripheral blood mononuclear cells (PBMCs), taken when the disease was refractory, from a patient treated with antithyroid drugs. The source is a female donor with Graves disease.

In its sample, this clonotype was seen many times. CDR3 loop: CASSYSAGDNTEAFF. The CDR3 bases are TGTGCCAGCAGTTACTCGGCAGGGGACAACACTGAAGCTTTCTTT. This sequence joins TRBV6-2 or TRBV6-3 and TRBJ1-1; possible D gene TRBD1, 6 bases. Germline V gene sequence: CDR1 MNHEY, CDR2 SVGEGT. The CDR3 runs 15 residues. V was pared by 0 bases and J by 2 bases, with 10 bases between.

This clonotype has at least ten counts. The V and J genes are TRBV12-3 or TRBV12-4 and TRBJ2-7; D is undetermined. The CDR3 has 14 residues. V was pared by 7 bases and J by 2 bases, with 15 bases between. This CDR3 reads CASTYDMETYEQYF. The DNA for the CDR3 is TGTGCCAGCACCTACGATATGGAGACCTACGAGCAGTACTTC.

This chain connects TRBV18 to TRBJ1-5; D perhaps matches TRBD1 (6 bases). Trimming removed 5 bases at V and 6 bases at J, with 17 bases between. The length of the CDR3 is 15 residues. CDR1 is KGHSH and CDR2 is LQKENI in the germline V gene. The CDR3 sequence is CASSSNRGGGQPQHF. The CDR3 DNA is TGTGCCAGCTCATCGAATCGAGGGGGGGGTCAGCCCCAGCATTTT. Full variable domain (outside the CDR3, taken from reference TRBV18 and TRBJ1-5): NAGVMQNPRHLVRRRGQEARLRCSPMKGHSHVYWYRQLPEEGLKFMVYLQKENIIDESGMPKERFSAEFPKEGPSILRIQQVVRGDSAAYFCASSSNRGGGQPQHFGDGTRLSIL.